Presented here are 22 T cell receptor beta chains from one specimen sequenced in a study of T cells after yellow fever vaccination. Each CDR3 protein gets one entry after TCRdb re-called the 5' RACE reads with MiXCR. The data show hundreds of thousands of distinct CDR3 sequences, 9% to 15% seen once. Sequences were derived from PBMCs, sampled on the day of the yellow fever booster vaccination. Receptors originate from a man aged 25-45 years who received the YFV17D yellow fever vaccine.

This chain links TRBV5-1 with TRBJ2-2; 8 bases align to TRBD2. Trimming at V came to 4 bases and at J to 4 bases, leaving 9 bases not matched to a gene. Looked up from germline, CDR1 is SGHRS and CDR2 is YFSETQ. This CDR3 spans 16 amino acids. The chain's CDR3 is CASSQHSGICTGELFF. The CDR3 region has the DNA TGCGCCAGCAGCCAACATAGCGGGATATGCACCGGGGAGCTGTTTTTT.

This clonotype has a handful of counts. The V and J genes are TRBV6-1 and TRBJ2-2; D might be TRBD1 or TRBD2, each matching 7 bases. The V and J ends lost 7 bases and 7 bases respectively, with 16 bases between them. Germline-derived CDR1 and CDR2 are MNHNS and SASEGT. The CDR3 contains 14 residues. CDR3 in DNA: TGTGCCAGCATGGGAGGGGGCGCGAGCGGGGAGCTGTTTTTT. Protein: CASMGGGASGELFF.

CDR3 in DNA: TGTGCCAGCAGCCTCCAGGGGACATTGGGCAACGTCCTGACTTTC. It translates to CASSLQGTLGNVLTF. This chain joins TRBV5-4 and TRBJ2-6; D possibly corresponds to TRBD1 (6 bases). The CDR3 has 15 amino acids. The germline V and J ends were trimmed by 4 bases and 9 bases, with 17 bases remaining between them. Germline lookup yields CDR1 SGHNT and CDR2 YYREEE (reference sequence).

V usage is TRBV4-2 and J usage is TRBJ2-1, with TRBD2 identical over 7 bases. After removal of 0 bases from V and 3 bases from J, the junction contained 8 bases not matched to a gene. The CDR3 covers 17 residues. Germline CDR1 LGHNA, CDR2 YNFKEQ. CDR3 sequence reads: CASSQDWREGYYNEQFF. Written as DNA, the CDR3 is TGTGCCAGCAGCCAAGATTGGAGGGAGGGCTACTACAATGAGCAGTTCTTC.

The DNA of the CDR3 is TGTGCCAGCAGCCTCATAGGGCTAGCGGGAGAGTCCCCCACAGATACGCAGTATTTT. Translated, it gives CASSLIGLAGESPTDTQYF. The J gene is TRBJ2-3, the V gene TRBV4-2, with 10 bases fitting TRBD2. V was clipped by 4 bases and J by 2 bases; unmatched bases: 15. The CDR3 runs 19 residues. CDR1 is LGHNA, CDR2 YNFKEQ, per germline.

This clonotype was counted only a few times. The rearrangement links TRBV30 to TRBJ2-7, with TRBD1 identical over 8 bases. Germline CDR1 reads GTSNPN; CDR2 reads SVGIG (reference sequence). J lost 3 bases, V lost 1 base, and 5 bases had no gene match. The CDR3 has 14 amino acids. CDR3 DNA sequence: TGTGCCTGGAGTGAGCCCGGGACAGGCTACGAGCAGTACTTC. Amino acids: CAWSEPGTGYEQYF.

This clonotype was recorded a few times. The DNA of the CDR3 is TGTGCCAGCAGCCTGGGACTAGCGGGAGGGCCAGAGGAGCAGTACTTC. It is translated as CASSLGLAGGPEEQYF. The V gene is TRBV3-1, the J gene TRBJ2-7, with 16 bases fitting TRBD2. Germline-derived CDR1 and CDR2 are LGHDT and YNNKEL (reference sequence). Unmatched junction bases numbered 7, after V lost 4 bases and J lost 7 bases. The CDR3 has 16 amino acids.

This clonotype occurred a few times. The genes are TRBV29-1 and TRBJ2-7; no definite D call. The CDR3 loop spans 12 amino acids. Germline-derived CDR1 and CDR2 are SQVTM and ANQGSEA. V dropped 4 bases and J dropped 5 bases, with 12 bases sitting between them. This CDR3 is CSVGRSSNEQYF. Here the CDR3 DNA reads TGCAGCGTTGGTCGTAGTTCCAACGAGCAGTACTTC.

This clonotype was picked up a small number of times. The V gene is TRBV12-3 or TRBV12-4, the J gene TRBJ1-1, with D possibly being TRBD1 (5 bases). Deletions cut 5 bases from V and 1 base from J, with 11 bases between. This CDR3 has 14 amino acids. CDR3 in DNA: TGTGCCAGCAGTGGACAAGGTTCGAACACTGAAGCTTTCTTT. This sequence encodes CASSGQGSNTEAFF.

This clonotype showed up just a few times. The V and J genes are TRBV20-1 and TRBJ2-1; D not certain. Trimming took off 5 bases at V and 6 bases at J, with 5 bases between the two ends. The V gene's germline CDR1 is DFQATT and CDR2 SNEGSKA (reference sequence). The CDR3 spans 10 residues. The CDR3 DNA reads TGCAGTGCTGATTTCAATGAGCAGTTCTTC. Amino acids: CSADFNEQFF.

This rearrangement joins TRBV5-4 to TRBJ2-7, with D tentatively TRBD1 (6 bases). CDR1 and CDR2 (germline): SGHNT, YYREEE (reference sequence). V lost 0 bases and J lost 3, with 13 bases in between. The CDR3 totals 15 residues. CDR3: CASSLGDRLIYEQYF. Here the CDR3 DNA reads TGTGCCAGCAGCTTGGGTGACAGGTTAATCTACGAGCAGTACTTC.

This clonotype was picked up many times. V gene TRBV7-2 combines with J gene TRBJ2-2; the D is unclear. Germline V gives CDR1 SGHTA, CDR2 FQGNSA. The CDR3 has 13 residues. V was shortened by 1 base and J by 6 bases, with 6 bases between the two germline ends. The CDR3: CASSLDLPGELFF. CDR3 nucleotide sequence: TGTGCCAGCAGCTTAGACTTGCCCGGGGAGCTGTTTTTT.

The chain links TRBV5-1 to TRBJ2-1, with 9 bases aligning to TRBD2. This CDR3 contains 18 residues. The trim removed 2 bases at V and 0 bases at J, leaving 9 bases unmatched. Germline V gene data show CDR1 as SGHRS and CDR2 as YFSETQ. DNA of the CDR3: TGCGCCAGCAGCTTAAGACTAGCGGAGTTGAGCTCCTACAATGAGCAGTTCTTC. Translation gives CASSLRLAELSSYNEQFF.

This clonotype has more than one count but fewer than ten. V is TRBV18 and J is TRBJ2-7; 7 nucleotides agree with TRBD1. This CDR3 has 15 amino acids. V lost 2 bases to trimming and J lost 1 base; unmatched junction nucleotides: 5. Per the germline V gene, CDR1 is KGHSH and CDR2 is LQKENI. The CDR3 loop reads CASSPATGISYEQYF. In nucleotides, the CDR3 is TGTGCCAGCTCACCAGCGACAGGGATTTCCTACGAGCAGTACTTC.

V and J are TRBV12-3 or TRBV12-4 and TRBJ1-5, with D possibly being TRBD1 (5 bases). The CDR3 covers 14 residues. Trimming removed 5 bases from V and 3 bases from J, with 11 bases in between. This chain's CDR3 is CASSINRNNQPQHF. The CDR3 DNA is TGTGCCAGCAGTATAAACAGGAACAATCAGCCCCAGCATTTT.

There are a few counts of this clonotype. The J gene is TRBJ2-3, the V gene TRBV29-1, with 11 bases identical to TRBD2. V lost 8 bases, J lost 3 bases, and 1 base stayed unmatched. In germline, CDR1 is SQVTM, CDR2 ANQGSEA. The CDR3 totals 12 residues. CDR3 DNA: TGCAGCACTAGCGGGAGTACAGATACGCAGTATTTT. This encodes CSTSGSTDTQYF.

The genes are TRBV7-2 and TRBJ1-1, with 7 bases that match TRBD1. Germline CDR1 SGHTA, CDR2 FQGNSA. The CDR3 runs to 14 residues. The J segment lost 1 base and the V segment lost 5 bases, leaving 4 bases of the junction unmatched. The CDR3, as DNA: TGTGCCAGCAGCCGCCCAGGGGGGAACACTGAAGCTTTCTTT. As protein: CASSRPGGNTEAFF.

The chain combines TRBV5-1 with TRBJ2-7; D is unresolved. V lost 1 base to trimming and J lost 0 bases, with 11 bases between them. CDR1 and CDR2 (germline): SGHRS, YFSETQ. The CDR3 contains 15 residues. The CDR3 spells CASSLTVAGSYEQYF. CDR3 sequence (DNA): TGCGCCAGCAGCTTGACAGTTGCAGGCTCCTACGAGCAGTACTTC.

This clonotype showed up many times. Compared with germline, one end of the junction differs, possibly owing to a read error. The rearrangement joins TRBV7-7 to TRBJ2-1; 11 positions agree with TRBD2. The CDR3 length is 15 residues. Germline loops: CDR1 SSHAT, CDR2 FNYEAQ (reference sequence). The DNA for the CDR3 is TGTGCTAGCAGCTTAGTACTAGCGGGAGTCAATGAGCAGTTCTTC. Protein product: CASSLVLAGVNEQFF. The full variable domain, its missing parts supplied by reference TRBV7-7 and TRBJ2-1, is GAGVSQSPRYKVTKRGQDVTLRCDPISSHATLYWYQQALGQGPEFLTYFNYEAQPDKSGLPSDRFSAERPEGSISTLTIQRTEQRDSAMYRCASSLVLAGVNEQFFGPGTRLTVL.

This clonotype was counted at least ten times. V and J are TRBV6-5 and TRBJ2-1; 7 bases are a match to TRBD2. The V gene end was trimmed by 6 bases and the J gene end by 7 bases; junction bases not matched to a gene: 15. Per germline, CDR1 MNHEY and CDR2 SVGAGI. This CDR3 region has 16 residues. The CDR3 spells CASSSTPASGANEQFF. The CDR3, as DNA: TGTGCCAGCAGCTCTACTCCCGCTAGCGGAGCTAATGAGCAGTTCTTC.

The CDR3 DNA reads TGTGCCAGCAGCTTAAACCTAGCGGGAATGACAGATACGCAGTATTTT. It yields the protein CASSLNLAGMTDTQYF. The chain combines TRBV7-3 with TRBJ2-3; 9 bases agree with TRBD2. There are 16 residues in the CDR3. Unmatched junction bases numbered 5, after V lost 1 base and J lost 3 bases. CDR1 SGHTA and CDR2 FQGTGA come from the germline V gene.

The V call is TRBV29-1, the J call TRBJ2-2; no clear D gene. The length of the CDR3 is 14 residues. V lost 2 bases, J lost 8 bases, and 15 bases lay in between. CDR1 is SQVTM and CDR2 is ANQGSEA in the germline V gene. This chain's CDR3 is CSVERVGLSGELFF. The CDR3 region has the DNA TGCAGCGTTGAAAGAGTGGGGTTATCTGGGGAGCTGTTTTTT.